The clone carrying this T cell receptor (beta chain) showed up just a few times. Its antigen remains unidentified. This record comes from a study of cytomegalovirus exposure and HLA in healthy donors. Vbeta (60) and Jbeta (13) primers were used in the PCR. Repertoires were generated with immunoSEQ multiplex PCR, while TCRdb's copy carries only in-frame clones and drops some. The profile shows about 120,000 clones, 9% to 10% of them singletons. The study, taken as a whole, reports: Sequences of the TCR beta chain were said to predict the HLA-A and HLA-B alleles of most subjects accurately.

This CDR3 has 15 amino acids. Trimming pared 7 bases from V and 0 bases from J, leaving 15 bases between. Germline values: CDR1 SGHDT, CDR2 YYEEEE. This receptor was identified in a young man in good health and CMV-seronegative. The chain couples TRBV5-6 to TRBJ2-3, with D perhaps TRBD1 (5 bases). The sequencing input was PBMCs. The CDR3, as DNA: TGTGCCAGCGGAAGTACAGGAATCAGCACAGATACGCAGTATTTT. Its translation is CASGSTGISTDTQYF. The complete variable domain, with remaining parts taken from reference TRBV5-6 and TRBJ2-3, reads DAGVTQSPTHLIKTRGQQVTLRCSPKSGHDTVSWYQQALGQGPQFIFQYYEEEERQRGNFPDRFSGHQFPNYSSELNVNALLLGDSALYLCASGSTGISTDTQYFGPGTRLTVL.